The 3 T cell receptor beta chains below come from one sample, sequenced in a study of control samples from healthy donors and cancer patients. TCRdb keeps only in-frame clones here, not all; method: immunoSEQ multiplex PCR. Of some 76,000 clones listed, 89% are singletons. Specimen: PBMCs. These receptors were obtained from a man in his sixties with lung cancer.

The chain uses TRBV5-1 and TRBJ2-2, with unresolved D. The CDR3 is 14 amino acids. Per the germline V gene, CDR1 is SGHRS and CDR2 is YFSETQ. V was clipped by 3 bases and J by 1 base, with 7 bases between them. CDR3: CASSSGRNTGELFF. Here the CDR3 DNA reads TGCGCCAGCAGCTCTGGACGGAACACCGGGGAGCTGTTTTTT.

The V and J genes are TRBV6-4 and TRBJ2-7; D could derive from TRBD1 or TRBD2 (5 bases each). The CDR3 totals 15 residues. Per the germline V gene, CDR1 is MRHNA and CDR2 is SNTAGT. Trimming pared 4 bases from V and 0 bases from J, leaving 13 bases between. In DNA, the CDR3 is TGTGCCAGCAGTGGAGGGGAAAAGGCCTCCTACGAGCAGTACGTC. As protein: CASSGGEKASYEQYV.

This rearrangement joins TRBV6-2 or TRBV6-3 to TRBJ1-5; unclear D gene. The germline CDR1 and CDR2 sequences are MNHEY and SVGEGT. The CDR3 spans 14 residues. The V end was cut by 6 bases, the J end by 5 bases, with 14 bases between. CDR3 nucleotide sequence: TGTGCCAGCAGCCGATATTGGGAGGATCAGCCCCAGCATTTT. Protein sequence: CASSRYWEDQPQHF.